This is a list of T cell receptor beta chains from one sample in a study of T cell changes during pregnancy in multiple sclerosis. The repertoire was sequenced with immunoSEQ multiplex PCR; TCRdb's copy has only in-frame clones and lacks some. The sample consists of more than 55,000 clones, 90% of them appearing once. The material was peripheral blood, obtained in the third trimester of pregnancy. The receptors derive from a female donor in good health, enrolled as a control in a pregnancy study. The conserved cysteine and the conserved F or W are not part of the CDR3 here.

v_gene	j_gene	CDR3aa
TRBV14	TRBJ1-2	ASAKATANYGYT
TRBV10-3	TRBJ1-6	AISDGTPYNSPLH
TRBV2	TRBJ2-3	ASQSGGEDTQY
TRBV5-6	TRBJ2-5	ASSSLDRAQETQY
TRBV5-4	TRBJ1-2	ASSHRGPILNGYT
TRBV9	TRBJ2-1	ASSALGLAGVDEQF
TRBV10-3	TRBJ2-3	AIKGSGDGTDTQY
TRBV29-1	TRBJ2-6	SARGTGANVLT
TRBV28	TRBJ2-1	ATGTGQRDEQF
TRBV5-1	TRBJ1-1	ASSLESPGKNTEAF
TRBV5-6	TRBJ2-3	ASSLAGWAGAPTDTQY
TRBV30	TRBJ1-5	AWSRGSGQPQH
TRBV5-1	TRBJ2-1	ASSLSGSLYNEQF
TRBV25-1	TRBJ2-1	ASQRTLAGYNEQF
TRBV4-2	TRBJ1-3	ASSQTGTGGSGNTIY
TRBV21-1	TRBJ1-1	ASSPPGGRGNTEAF
TRBV29-1	TRBJ2-7	SVDLDPGNSYEQY
TRBV6-1	TRBJ2-2	ASSDGGTGPTGELF
TRBV30	TRBJ1-1	AGGQQNTEAF
TRBV5-1	TRBJ1-5	ASSPNIGSNQPQH
TRBV4-1	TRBJ2-3	ASSQDRGAGTDTQY
TRBV2	TRBJ1-1	ASSDWQKNTEAF
TRBV27	TRBJ1-1	ASSPDGYIGAF
TRBV2	TRBJ2-1	ASRGQGSEQF
TRBV14	TRBJ2-1	ASSQVGGREEQF
TRBV11-2	TRBJ1-1	ASSFNTDTEAF
TRBV30	TRBJ1-1	AWKGSSEAF
TRBV9	TRBJ1-2	ASSASGTTNSGYT
TRBV5-6	TRBJ2-7	ASSLAGTAAEQY
TRBV5-1	TRBJ1-1	ASSFLQSNTEAF
TRBV19	TRBJ1-4	ASSIKTDKLF
TRBV4-3	TRBJ1-1	ASSRATGALTQAF
TRBV30	TRBJ1-5	AWRDRGRGNQPQH
TRBV11-2	TRBJ2-7	ASSFGAFYEQY
TRBV13	TRBJ2-5	ASTEGSKETQY
TRBV6-6	TRBJ1-4	ASNRGLNEKLF
TRBV18	TRBJ1-1	ASQLGGNTEAF
TRBV10-3	TRBJ1-2	AISTSTGATGYT
TRBV30	TRBJ1-1	AWSTGRGFVTEAF
TRBV9	TRBJ2-6	ASSEGQSSSGANVLT
TRBV5-4	TRBJ2-5	ASRTGTSGGAETQY
TRBV19	TRBJ2-6	ASSTAGGPSGANVLT
TRBV15	TRBJ2-1	ATSKGGGYNEQF
TRBV11-2	TRBJ1-2	ASSTQQGNYGYT
TRBV7-9	TRBJ1-4	ASSLDTGADEKLF
TRBV2	TRBJ2-1	ASTKAGAGNEQF
TRBV18	TRBJ1-1	ASSPKPGGEYTEAF
TRBV11-3	TRBJ2-7	ASSQPGYEQY
TRBV15	TRBJ2-7	ATSRELTSGTGPDEQY
TRBV2	TRBJ2-7	ASSESLAEYEQY
TRBV30	TRBJ1-6	AWSPGTDSYNSPLH
TRBV5-6	TRBJ1-2	ASSPTARANYGYT
TRBV7-2	TRBJ2-3	ASSLEGRGADTQY
TRBV5-4	TRBJ2-7	ASSLAGVAYEQY
TRBV6-1	TRBJ2-7	ASSEDDRTLRVGEQY
TRBV30	TRBJ1-2	AWSGRAHYGYT
TRBV27	TRBJ1-2	ASRGQGASGGYT
TRBV13	TRBJ2-3	ASSLRGSSTDTQY
TRBV6-1	TRBJ1-2	ASSEALRGDGYT
TRBV5-7	TRBJ1-3	ASSFDAAGNTIY